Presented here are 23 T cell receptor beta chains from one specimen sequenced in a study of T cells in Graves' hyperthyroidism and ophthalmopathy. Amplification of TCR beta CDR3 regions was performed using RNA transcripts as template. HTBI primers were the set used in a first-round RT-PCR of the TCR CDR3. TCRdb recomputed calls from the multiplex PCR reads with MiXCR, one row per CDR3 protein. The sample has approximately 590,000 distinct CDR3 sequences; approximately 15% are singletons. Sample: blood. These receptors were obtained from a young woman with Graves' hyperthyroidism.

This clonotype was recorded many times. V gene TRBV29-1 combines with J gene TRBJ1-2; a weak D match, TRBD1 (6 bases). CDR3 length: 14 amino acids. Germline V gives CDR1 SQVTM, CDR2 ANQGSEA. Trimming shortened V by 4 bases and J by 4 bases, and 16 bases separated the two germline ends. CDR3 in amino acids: CSVGDTRRGYGYTF. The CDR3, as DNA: TGCAGCGTTGGGGACACCCGAAGAGGCTATGGCTACACCTTC.

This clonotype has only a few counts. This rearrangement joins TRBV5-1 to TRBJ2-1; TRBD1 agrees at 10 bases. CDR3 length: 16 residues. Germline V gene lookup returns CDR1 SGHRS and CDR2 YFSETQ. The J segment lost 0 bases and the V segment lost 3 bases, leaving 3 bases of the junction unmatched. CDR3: CASSWTGGSSYNEQFF. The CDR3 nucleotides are TGCGCCAGCAGCTGGACAGGGGGTAGCTCCTACAATGAGCAGTTCTTC.

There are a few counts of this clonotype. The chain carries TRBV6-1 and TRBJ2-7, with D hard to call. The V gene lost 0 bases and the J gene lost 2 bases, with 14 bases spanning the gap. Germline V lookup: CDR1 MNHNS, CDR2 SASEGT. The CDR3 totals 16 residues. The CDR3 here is CASSEAVGTLTYEQYF. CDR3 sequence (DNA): TGTGCCAGCAGTGAAGCCGTGGGTACACTCACCTACGAGCAGTACTTC.

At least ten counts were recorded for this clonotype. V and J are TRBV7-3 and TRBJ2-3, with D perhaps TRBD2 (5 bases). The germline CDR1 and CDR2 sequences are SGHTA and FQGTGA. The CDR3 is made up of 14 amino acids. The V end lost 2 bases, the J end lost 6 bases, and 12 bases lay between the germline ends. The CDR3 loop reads CASSLPGNDDTQYF. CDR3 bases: TGTGCCAGCAGCTTACCGGGAAACGATGATACGCAGTATTTT.

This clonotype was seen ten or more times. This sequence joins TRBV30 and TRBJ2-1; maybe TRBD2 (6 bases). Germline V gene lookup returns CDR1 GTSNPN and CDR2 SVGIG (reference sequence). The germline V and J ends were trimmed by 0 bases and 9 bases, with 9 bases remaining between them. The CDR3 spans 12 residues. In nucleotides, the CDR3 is TGTGCCTGGAGTGTACTGGGACTTGAGCAGTTCTTC. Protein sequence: CAWSVLGLEQFF.

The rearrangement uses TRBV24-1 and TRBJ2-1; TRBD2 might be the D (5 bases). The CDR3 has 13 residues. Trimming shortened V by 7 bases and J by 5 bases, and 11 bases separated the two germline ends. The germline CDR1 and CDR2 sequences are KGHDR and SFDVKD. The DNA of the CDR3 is TGTGCCACCAGCGGACTGGTCGACAATGAGCAGTTCTTC. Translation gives CATSGLVDNEQFF.

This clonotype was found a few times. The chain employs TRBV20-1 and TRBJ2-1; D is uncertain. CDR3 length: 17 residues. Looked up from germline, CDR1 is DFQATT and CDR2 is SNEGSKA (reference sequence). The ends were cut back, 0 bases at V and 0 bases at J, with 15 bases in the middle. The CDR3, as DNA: TGCAGTGCTAGAGATCTTGTCCGGACCTTCTCCTACAATGAGCAGTTCTTC. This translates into CSARDLVRTFSYNEQFF.

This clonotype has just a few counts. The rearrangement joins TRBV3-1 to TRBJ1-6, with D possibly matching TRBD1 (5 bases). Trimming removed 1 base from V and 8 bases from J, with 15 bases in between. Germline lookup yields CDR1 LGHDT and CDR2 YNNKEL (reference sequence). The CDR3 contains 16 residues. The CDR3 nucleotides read TGTGCCAGCAGCCAAGGTTTCGGGGGTAGAGATTCACCCCTCCACTTT. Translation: CASSQGFGGRDSPLHF.

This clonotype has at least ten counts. CDR3: CASSLNPARDKGPGYTF. CDR3 in DNA: TGTGCCAGCAGTTTAAACCCCGCCAGAGACAAGGGCCCTGGCTACACCTTC. This rearrangement joins TRBV28 to TRBJ1-2, with D uncertain. With 2 bases removed from V and 7 bases from J, the gap between germline ends came to 23 bases. CDR1 is MDHEN, CDR2 SYDVKM, per germline. The CDR3 is 17 residues long.

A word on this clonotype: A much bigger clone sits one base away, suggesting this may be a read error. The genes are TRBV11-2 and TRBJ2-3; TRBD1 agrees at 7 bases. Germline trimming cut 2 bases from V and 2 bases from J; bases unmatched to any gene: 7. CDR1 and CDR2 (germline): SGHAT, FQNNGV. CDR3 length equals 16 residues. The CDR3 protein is CASSLFWTGLTDTQYF. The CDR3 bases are TGTGCCAGCAGCTTATTCTGGACAGGCCTCACAGATACGCAGTATTTT.

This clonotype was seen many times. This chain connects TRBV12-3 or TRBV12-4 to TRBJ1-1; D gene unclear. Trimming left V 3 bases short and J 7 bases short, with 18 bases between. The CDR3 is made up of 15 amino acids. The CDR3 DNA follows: TGTGCCAGCAGTTTCCAGGAGACCGTTATCAGTGAAGCTTTCTTT. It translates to CASSFQETVISEAFF.

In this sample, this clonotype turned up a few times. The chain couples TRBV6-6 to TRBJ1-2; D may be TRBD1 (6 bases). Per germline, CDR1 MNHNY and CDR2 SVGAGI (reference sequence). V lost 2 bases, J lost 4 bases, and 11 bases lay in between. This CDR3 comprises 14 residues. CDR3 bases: TGTGCCAGCAGTTACGGCCGGACAGCCTATGGCTACACCTTC. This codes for CASSYGRTAYGYTF.

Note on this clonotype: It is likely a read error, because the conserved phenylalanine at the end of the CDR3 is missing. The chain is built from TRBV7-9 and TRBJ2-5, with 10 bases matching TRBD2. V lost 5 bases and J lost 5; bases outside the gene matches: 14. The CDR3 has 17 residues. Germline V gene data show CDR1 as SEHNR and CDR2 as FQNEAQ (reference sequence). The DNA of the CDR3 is TGTGCCAGCAGCCAAGATGGAGCGGGAGGGCCGGGGGAGACCCAGTACCTC. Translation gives CASSQDGAGGPGETQYL.

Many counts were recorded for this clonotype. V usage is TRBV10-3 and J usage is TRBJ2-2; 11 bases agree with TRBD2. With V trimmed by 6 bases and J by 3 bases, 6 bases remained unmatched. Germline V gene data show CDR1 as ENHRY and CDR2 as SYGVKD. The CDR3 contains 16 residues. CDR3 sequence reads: CAIRTGLAGYTGELFF. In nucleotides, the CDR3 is TGTGCCATCAGAACCGGACTAGCGGGCTACACCGGGGAGCTGTTTTTT.

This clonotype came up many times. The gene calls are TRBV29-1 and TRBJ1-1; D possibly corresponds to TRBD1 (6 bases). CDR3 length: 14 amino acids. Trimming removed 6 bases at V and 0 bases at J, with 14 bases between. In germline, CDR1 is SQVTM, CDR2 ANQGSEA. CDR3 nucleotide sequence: TGCAGCGTGGACGGGGGCTTCATGAACACTGAAGCTTTCTTT. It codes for CSVDGGFMNTEAFF.

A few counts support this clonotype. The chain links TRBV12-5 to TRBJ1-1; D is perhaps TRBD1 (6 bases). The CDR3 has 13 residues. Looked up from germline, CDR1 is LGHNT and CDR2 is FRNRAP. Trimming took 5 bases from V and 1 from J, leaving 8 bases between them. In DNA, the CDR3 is TGTGCTAGTGGTAGGGGGGGGAACACTGAAGCTTTCTTT. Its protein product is CASGRGGNTEAFF.

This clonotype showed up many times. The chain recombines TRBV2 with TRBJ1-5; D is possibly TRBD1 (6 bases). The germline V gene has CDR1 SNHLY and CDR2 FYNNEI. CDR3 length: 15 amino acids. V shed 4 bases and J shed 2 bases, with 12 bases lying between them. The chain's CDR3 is CASSAGAGGNQPQHF. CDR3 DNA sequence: TGTGCCAGCAGTGCAGGGGCCGGGGGCAATCAGCCCCAGCATTTT. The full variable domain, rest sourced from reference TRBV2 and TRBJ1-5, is EPEVTQTPSHQVTQMGQEVILRCVPISNHLYFYWYRQILGQKVEFLVSFYNNEISEKSEIFDDQFSVERPDGSNFTLKIRSTKLEDSAMYFCASSAGAGGNQPQHFGDGTRLSIL.

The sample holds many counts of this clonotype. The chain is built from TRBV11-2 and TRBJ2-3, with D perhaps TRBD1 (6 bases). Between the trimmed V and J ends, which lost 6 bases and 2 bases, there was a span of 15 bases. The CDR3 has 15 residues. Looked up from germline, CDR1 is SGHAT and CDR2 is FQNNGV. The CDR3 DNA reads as TGTGCCAGCAGTACAGGGATGGTGGTCACAGATACGCAGTATTTT. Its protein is CASSTGMVVTDTQYF.

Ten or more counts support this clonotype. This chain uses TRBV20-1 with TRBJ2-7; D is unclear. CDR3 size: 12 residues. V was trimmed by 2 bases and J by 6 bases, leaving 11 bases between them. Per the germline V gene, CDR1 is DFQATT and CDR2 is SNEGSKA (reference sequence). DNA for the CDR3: TGCAGTGCTAGAAAGACTTCGAGCGAGCAGTACTTC. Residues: CSARKTSSEQYF.

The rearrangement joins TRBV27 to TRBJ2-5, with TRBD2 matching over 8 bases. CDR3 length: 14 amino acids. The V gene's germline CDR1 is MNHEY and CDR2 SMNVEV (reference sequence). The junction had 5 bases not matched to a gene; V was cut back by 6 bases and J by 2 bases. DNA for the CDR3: TGTGCCAGCAGCCGCGGGGGGATACAAGAGACCCAGTACTTC. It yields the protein CASSRGGIQETQYF.

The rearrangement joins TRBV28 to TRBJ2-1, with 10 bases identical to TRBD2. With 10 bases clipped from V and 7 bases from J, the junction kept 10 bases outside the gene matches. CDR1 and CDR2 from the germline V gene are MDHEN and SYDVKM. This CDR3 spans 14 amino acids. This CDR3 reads CATKLAGAANEQFF. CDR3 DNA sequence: TGTGCCACGAAGCTAGCGGGAGCGGCGAATGAGCAGTTCTTC. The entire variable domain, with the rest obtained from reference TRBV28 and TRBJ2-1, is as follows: DVKVTQSSRYLVKRTGEKVFLECVQDMDHENMFWYRQDPGLGLRLIYFSYDVKMKEKGDIPEGYSVSREKKERFSLILESASTNQTSMYLCATKLAGAANEQFFGPGTRLTVL.

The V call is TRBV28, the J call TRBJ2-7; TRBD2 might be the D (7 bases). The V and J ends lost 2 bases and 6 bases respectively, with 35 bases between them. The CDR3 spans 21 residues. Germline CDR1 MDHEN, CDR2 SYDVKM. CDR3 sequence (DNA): TGTGCCAGCAGTTTACTAGGAGCGAGAGTCCTGGGAGGGGGTGTGGTTCGCGAGCAGTACTTC. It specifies CASSLLGARVLGGGVVREQYF. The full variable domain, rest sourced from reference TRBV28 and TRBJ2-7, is DVKVTQSSRYLVKRTGEKVFLECVQDMDHENMFWYRQDPGLGLRLIYFSYDVKMKEKGDIPEGYSVSREKKERFSLILESASTNQTSMYLCASSLLGARVLGGGVVREQYFGPGTRLTVT.

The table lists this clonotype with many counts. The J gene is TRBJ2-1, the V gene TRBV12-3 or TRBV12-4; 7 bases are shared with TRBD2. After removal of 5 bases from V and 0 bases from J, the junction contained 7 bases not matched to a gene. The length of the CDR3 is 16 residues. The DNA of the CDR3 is TGTGCCAGCAGTCACCCAGCGGGGAGCTCCTACAATGAGCAGTTCTTC. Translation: CASSHPAGSSYNEQFF.